In its sample, the clone carrying this TCR beta chain was seen many times. Sample time point: newly diagnosed GD, antithyroid drugs for less than 3 months. RNA isolated from PBMCs was used to make the TCR library. This entry belongs to a study of regulatory T cells in long-lasting Graves disease. CDR3 length: 15 amino acids. Deletions cut 0 bases from V and 0 bases from J, with 7 bases between. Germline V gives CDR1 SGDLS, CDR2 YYNGEE. In building TCR beta libraries, iRepertoire HTBI primers were used together with Arm-PCR of CDR3 regions. TCRdb itself ran the multiplex PCR reads through MiXCR, one entry per CDR3 protein. Among 240,000 or so distinct CDR3 sequences listed, around 20% were seen once.

The J gene is TRBJ1-5, the V gene TRBV9; no firm D call. Sequenced here: peripheral blood mononuclear cells (PBMCs), sampled at new diagnosis, from a patient treated with antithyroid drugs. This TCR derives from a female donor with Graves disease. CDR3 nucleotides: TGTGCCAGCAGCGTAGGGGGAGATAGCAATCAGCCCCAGCATTTT. As protein: CASSVGGDSNQPQHF.